These T cell receptor beta chains were read from a single sample in a study of STAT5B mutations in CD4+ large granular lymphocyte leukemia. Measured with immunoSEQ multiplex PCR; TCRdb has only the in-frame clones, and not every one. Seen here are approximately 20,000 clones, approximately 84% observed once, and the top ten hold about 12%. Sequenced: CD4+ T cells from blood buffy coats. The receptors come from a human donor in good health. Each CDR3 is given with its conserved first and last residue. Each record gives: V gene, D gene, clone size, J gene, CDR3 protein, CDR3 DNA. A D gene is named only where the DNA matches it firmly. Part of the rows lack a size; the others show once, few, many or a class for expanded clones.

V gene: TRBV4-1; D gene: .; clone size: .; J gene: TRBJ1-2; CDR3 protein: CASSQDPPGNIYGYTF; CDR3 DNA: TGCGCCAGCAGCCAAGACCCCCCGGGGAACATCTATGGCTACACCTTC
V gene: TRBV6-1; D gene: .; clone size: .; J gene: TRBJ1-4; CDR3 protein: CASSEGQPSWKKLFF; CDR3 DNA: TGTGCCAGCAGTGAAGGACAGCCTTCGTGGAAAAAACTGTTTTTT
V gene: TRBV15; D gene: .; clone size: .; J gene: TRBJ2-2; CDR3 protein: CATSSRGTGELFF; CDR3 DNA: TGTGCCACCAGCAGCAGGGGAACCGGGGAGCTGTTTTTT
V gene: TRBV6-5; D gene: .; clone size: .; J gene: TRBJ1-2; CDR3 protein: CASSYGVGRGYTF; CDR3 DNA: TGTGCCAGCAGTTACGGGGTGGGGAGGGGCTACACCTTC
V gene: TRBV7-9; D gene: TRBD1; clone size: .; J gene: TRBJ1-2; CDR3 protein: CASSFWDRGGYTF; CDR3 DNA: TGTGCCAGCAGCTTCTGGGACAGGGGTGGCTACACCTTC
V gene: TRBV6-1; D gene: .; clone size: .; J gene: TRBJ1-5; CDR3 protein: CASSERGRDNQPQHF; CDR3 DNA: TGTGCCAGCAGTGAAAGGGGCAGGGACAATCAGCCCCAGCATTTT
V gene: TRBV5-4; D gene: .; clone size: .; J gene: TRBJ2-1; CDR3 protein: CASSLDPGERNEQFF; CDR3 DNA: TGTGCCAGCAGCTTGGATCCGGGGGAACGCAATGAGCAGTTCTTC
V gene: TRBV29-1; D gene: .; clone size: .; J gene: TRBJ2-7; CDR3 protein: CSVEDPTGHPSEQYF; CDR3 DNA: TGCAGCGTTGAAGATCCAACGGGACACCCTTCTGAGCAGTACTTC
V gene: TRBV19; D gene: .; clone size: .; J gene: TRBJ1-5; CDR3 protein: CACRGQGNQPQHF; CDR3 DNA: TGTGCCTGCCGAGGCCAGGGCAATCAGCCCCAGCATTTT
V gene: TRBV10-3; D gene: .; clone size: .; J gene: TRBJ2-3; CDR3 protein: CAISDFSGSGDTQYF; CDR3 DNA: TGTGCCATCAGTGACTTCTCCGGGAGCGGAGATACGCAGTATTTT
V gene: TRBV19; D gene: TRBD1; clone size: .; J gene: TRBJ2-7; CDR3 protein: CASGQGASYEQYF; CDR3 DNA: TGTGCCAGCGGACAGGGGGCTTCCTACGAGCAGTACTTC
V gene: TRBV28; D gene: TRBD2; clone size: once; J gene: TRBJ2-1; CDR3 protein: CASSPSGNYNEQFF; CDR3 DNA: TGTGCCAGCAGTCCTAGCGGGAACTACAATGAGCAGTTCTTC
V gene: TRBV6-6; D gene: .; clone size: .; J gene: TRBJ1-4; CDR3 protein: CASSYSMAGEKLFF; CDR3 DNA: TGTGCCAGCAGTTACTCGATGGCAGGAGAAAAACTGTTTTTT
V gene: TRBV7-6; D gene: TRBD2; clone size: once; J gene: TRBJ2-7; CDR3 protein: CASSVQTSGSGEQYF; CDR3 DNA: TGTGCCAGCAGCGTACAGACTAGCGGGAGTGGCGAGCAGTACTTC
V gene: TRBV29-1; D gene: TRBD1; clone size: .; J gene: TRBJ1-1; CDR3 protein: CSGVQGAQTEAFF; CDR3 DNA: TGCAGCGGGGTACAGGGGGCGCAGACTGAAGCTTTCTTT
V gene: TRBV30; D gene: .; clone size: .; J gene: TRBJ2-2; CDR3 protein: CAWRMKGGTNTGGLFF; CDR3 DNA: TGTGCCTGGAGGATGAAAGGGGGCACGAACACCGGGGGGCTGTTTTTT
V gene: TRBV9; D gene: TRBD1; clone size: .; J gene: TRBJ2-7; CDR3 protein: CASSAGSRDRTYEQYF; CDR3 DNA: TGTGCCAGCAGCGCAGGGTCCCGGGACAGGACCTACGAGCAGTACTTC